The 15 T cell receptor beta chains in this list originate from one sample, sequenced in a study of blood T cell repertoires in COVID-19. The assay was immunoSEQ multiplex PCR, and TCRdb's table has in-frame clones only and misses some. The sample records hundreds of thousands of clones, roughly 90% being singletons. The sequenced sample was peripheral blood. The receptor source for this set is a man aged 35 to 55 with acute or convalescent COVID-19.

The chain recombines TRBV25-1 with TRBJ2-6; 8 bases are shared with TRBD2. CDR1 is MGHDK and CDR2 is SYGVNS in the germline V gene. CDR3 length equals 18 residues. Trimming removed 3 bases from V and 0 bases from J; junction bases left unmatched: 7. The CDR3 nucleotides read TGTGCCAGCAGTGAGGGACGGCGGGGGGACTCTGGGGCCAACGTCCTGACTTTC. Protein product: CASSEGRRGDSGANVLTF.

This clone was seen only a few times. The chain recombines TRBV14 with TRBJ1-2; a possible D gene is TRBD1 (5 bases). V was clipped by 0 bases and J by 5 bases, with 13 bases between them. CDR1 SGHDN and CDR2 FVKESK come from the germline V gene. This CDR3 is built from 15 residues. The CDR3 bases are TGTGCCAGCAGCCAAGACGCGACAGCCCTATATGGCTACACCTTC. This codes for CASSQDATALYGYTF.

The CDR3 region is CASSQARTGGSPLHF. CDR3 bases: TGTGCCAGCAGCCAAGCACGGACAGGGGGTTCACCCCTCCACTTT. The chain combines TRBV3-1 (or the pseudogene TRBV3-2) with TRBJ1-6, with 10 bases matching TRBD1. The CDR3 totals 15 residues. V was clipped by 1 base and J by 9 bases; unmatched bases: 3. Per the germline V gene, CDR1 is LGHDT and CDR2 is YNNKEL (reference sequence).

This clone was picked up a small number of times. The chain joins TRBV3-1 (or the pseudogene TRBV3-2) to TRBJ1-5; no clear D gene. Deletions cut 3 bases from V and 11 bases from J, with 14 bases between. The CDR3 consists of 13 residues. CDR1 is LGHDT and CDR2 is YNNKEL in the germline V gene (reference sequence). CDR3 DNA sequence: TGTGCCAGCAGCCAGGGGAGAGTCGGGACCCAGCATTTT. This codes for CASSQGRVGTQHF.

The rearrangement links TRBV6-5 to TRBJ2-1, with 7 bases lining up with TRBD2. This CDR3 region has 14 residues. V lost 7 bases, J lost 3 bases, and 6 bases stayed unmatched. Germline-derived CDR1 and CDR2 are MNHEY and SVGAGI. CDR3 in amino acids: CASNRRGVYNEQFF. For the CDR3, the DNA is TGTGCCAGCAACCGACGGGGGGTCTACAATGAGCAGTTCTTC.

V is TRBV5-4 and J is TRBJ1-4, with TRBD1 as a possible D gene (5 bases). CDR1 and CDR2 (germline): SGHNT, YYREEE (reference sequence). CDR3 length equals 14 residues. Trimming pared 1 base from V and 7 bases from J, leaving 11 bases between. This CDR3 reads CASSLKQGSEKLFF. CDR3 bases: TGTGCCAGCAGCTTGAAGCAGGGAAGTGAAAAACTGTTTTTT.

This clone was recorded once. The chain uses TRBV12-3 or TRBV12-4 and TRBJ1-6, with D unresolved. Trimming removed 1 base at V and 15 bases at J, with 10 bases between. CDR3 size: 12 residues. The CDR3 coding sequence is TGTGCCAGCAGTTTAGTGAACTCTCTCCTCCACTTT. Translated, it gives CASSLVNSLLHF.

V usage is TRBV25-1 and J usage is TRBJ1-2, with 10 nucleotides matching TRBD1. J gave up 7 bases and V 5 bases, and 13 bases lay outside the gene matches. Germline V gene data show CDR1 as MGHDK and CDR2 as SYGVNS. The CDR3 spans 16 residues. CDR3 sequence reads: CASSPIGGQGSVGYTF. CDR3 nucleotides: TGTGCCAGCAGTCCCATCGGGGGACAGGGGTCGGTTGGCTACACCTTC.

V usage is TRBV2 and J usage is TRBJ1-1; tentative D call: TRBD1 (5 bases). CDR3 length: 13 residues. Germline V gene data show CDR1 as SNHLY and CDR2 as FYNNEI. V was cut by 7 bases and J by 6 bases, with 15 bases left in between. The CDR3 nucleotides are TGTGCCAGCACTGAGGCAGGGCGTGCTGAAGCTTTCTTT. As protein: CASTEAGRAEAFF.

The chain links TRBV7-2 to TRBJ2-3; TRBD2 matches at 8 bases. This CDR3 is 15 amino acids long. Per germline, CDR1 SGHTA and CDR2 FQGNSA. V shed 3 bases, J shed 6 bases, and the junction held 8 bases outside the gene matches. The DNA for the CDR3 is TGTGCCAGCAGCTTCCCTGCGGGGGGTAGGGATACGCAGTATTTT. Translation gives CASSFPAGGRDTQYF. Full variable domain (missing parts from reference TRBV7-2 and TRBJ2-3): GAGVSQSPSNKVTEKGKDVELRCDPISGHTALYWYRQSLGQGLEFLIYFQGNSAPDKSGLPSDRFSAERTGGSVSTLTIQRTQQEDSAVYLCASSFPAGGRDTQYFGPGTRLTVL.

The CDR3 DNA follows: TGTGCCAGCATAAAAGGGGGGGCCGGCACAGATACGCAGTATTTT. Amino acids: CASIKGGAGTDTQYF. The chain combines TRBV6-5 with TRBJ2-3; TRBD2 is a possible D gene (7 bases). The V and J ends lost 7 bases and 1 base respectively, with 15 bases between them. Germline assignment: CDR1 MNHEY and CDR2 SVGAGI. The CDR3 contains 15 residues.

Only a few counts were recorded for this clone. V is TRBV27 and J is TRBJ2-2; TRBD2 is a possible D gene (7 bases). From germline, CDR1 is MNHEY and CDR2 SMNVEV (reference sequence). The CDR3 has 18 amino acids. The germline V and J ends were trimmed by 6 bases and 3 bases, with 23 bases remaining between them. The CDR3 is CASRIWGGTVSDTGELFF. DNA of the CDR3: TGTGCCAGCAGAATTTGGGGGGGCACAGTGTCGGACACCGGGGAGCTGTTTTTT.

DNA of the CDR3: TGTGCCTGGAGTGTTGAATTGGGGGCAGGAGGGGCCAACGTCCTGACTTTC. This sequence encodes CAWSVELGAGGANVLTF. The genes are TRBV30 and TRBJ2-6; tentatively, D is TRBD1 (6 bases). There are 17 residues in the CDR3. Germline V gene lookup returns CDR1 GTSNPN and CDR2 SVGIG (reference sequence). Trimming pared 0 bases from V and 4 bases from J, leaving 16 bases between. The complete variable domain, with remaining parts taken from reference TRBV30 and TRBJ2-6, reads SQTIHQWPATLVQPVGSPLSLECTVEGTSNPNLYWYRQAAGRGLQLLFYSVGIGQISSEVPQNLSASRPQDRQFILSSKKLLLSDSGFYLCAWSVELGAGGANVLTFGAGSRLTVL.

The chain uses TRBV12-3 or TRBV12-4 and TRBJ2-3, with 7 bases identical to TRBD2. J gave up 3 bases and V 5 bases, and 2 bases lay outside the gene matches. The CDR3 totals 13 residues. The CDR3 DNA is TGTGCCAGCAGTCCCGGGGGGACAGATACGCAGTATTTT. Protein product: CASSPGGTDTQYF.

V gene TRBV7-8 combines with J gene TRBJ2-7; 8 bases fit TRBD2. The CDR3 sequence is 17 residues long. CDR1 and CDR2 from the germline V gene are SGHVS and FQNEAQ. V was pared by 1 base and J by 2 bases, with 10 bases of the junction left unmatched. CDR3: CASSLGVNAGGPYEQYF. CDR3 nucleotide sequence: TGTGCCAGCAGCTTAGGTGTAAACGCGGGGGGTCCCTACGAGCAGTACTTC.